This is a list of T cell receptor beta chains from one sample in a study of beta chain features in type 1 diabetes. Assay used: immunoSEQ multiplex PCR; TCRdb lists only in-frame clones, some missing. The sample includes about 650,000 clones, approximately 13% of them seen just once. Material for sequencing was naive CD4+ T cells from blood. The receptors were sampled from a man under 40 with type 1 diabetes. Each CDR3 is given with its conserved first and last residue. The D gene is left open where the match is weak. Rows may omit the clone size; those that give it use once, few, many or a size class.

j_call: TRBJ1-1
d_call: -
v_call: TRBV5-6
clone_size: few
cdr3_nt: TGTGCCAGCAGCTCTAACACTGAAGCTTTCTTT
cdr3_aa: CASSSNTEAFF

j_call: TRBJ1-2
d_call: -
v_call: TRBV9
clone_size: few
cdr3_nt: TGTGCCAGCAGCGTAGCTGCGGGGGATCCCTATGGCTACACCTTC
cdr3_aa: CASSVAAGDPYGYTF

j_call: TRBJ1-6
d_call: TRBD1
v_call: TRBV5-1
clone_size: -
cdr3_nt: TGCGCCAGCAGCTTGGGACAGGGATCTTCACCCCTCCACTTT
cdr3_aa: CASSLGQGSSPLHF

j_call: TRBJ1-6
d_call: -
v_call: TRBV7-2
clone_size: -
cdr3_nt: TGTGCCAGCAGCGGAAGGCATAATTCACCCCTCCACTTT
cdr3_aa: CASSGRHNSPLHF

j_call: TRBJ2-1
d_call: TRBD2
v_call: TRBV4-2
clone_size: -
cdr3_nt: TGTGCCAGCAGCCAAGAAGGACTAGCGGTAAGGAGCTCCTACAATGAGCAGTTCTTC
cdr3_aa: CASSQEGLAVRSSYNEQFF

j_call: TRBJ1-4
d_call: -
v_call: TRBV28
clone_size: -
cdr3_nt: TGTGCCAGCAGAGGTTACGGGGTGGCAGGAAATGAAAAACTGTTTTTT
cdr3_aa: CASRGYGVAGNEKLFF

j_call: TRBJ1-1
d_call: -
v_call: TRBV5-1
clone_size: few
cdr3_nt: TGCGCCAGCAGCTTGGGGTCGGGGTCGACTGAAGCTTTCTTT
cdr3_aa: CASSLGSGSTEAFF

j_call: TRBJ2-3
d_call: -
v_call: TRBV7-9
clone_size: few
cdr3_nt: TGTGCCAGCAGCTTGGGTGCCGGTTGGGATACGCAGTATTTT
cdr3_aa: CASSLGAGWDTQYF

j_call: TRBJ2-4
d_call: -
v_call: TRBV11-2
clone_size: few
cdr3_nt: TGTGCCAGCAGCTTATATGAGACCAAAAACATTCAGTACTTC
cdr3_aa: CASSLYETKNIQYF

j_call: TRBJ2-7
d_call: -
v_call: TRBV9
clone_size: few
cdr3_nt: TGTGCCAGCAGCCCCTCGGTAGGCGGGGACTCCTACGAGCAGTACTTC
cdr3_aa: CASSPSVGGDSYEQYF

j_call: TRBJ2-1
d_call: -
v_call: TRBV18
clone_size: -
cdr3_nt: TGTGCCAGCTCACCTAACAGGGCCCCAGAAGACACGCGTGAGCAGTTCTTC
cdr3_aa: CASSPNRAPEDTREQFF

j_call: TRBJ1-5
d_call: -
v_call: TRBV2
clone_size: few
cdr3_nt: TGTGCCAGCAGTGAAGAGAGTGGCGGACAGCCCCAGCATTTT
cdr3_aa: CASSEESGGQPQHF

j_call: TRBJ1-2
d_call: -
v_call: TRBV18
clone_size: -
cdr3_nt: TGTGCCAGCTCACCACCTGGGGGATCAACTAACTATGGCTACACCTTC
cdr3_aa: CASSPPGGSTNYGYTF

j_call: TRBJ1-3
d_call: -
v_call: TRBV11-2
clone_size: few
cdr3_nt: TGTGCCAGCAGCTTGGAACGGGCGAACTCTGGAAACACCATATATTTT
cdr3_aa: CASSLERANSGNTIYF

j_call: TRBJ2-1
d_call: -
v_call: TRBV9
clone_size: few
cdr3_nt: TGTGCCAGCAGCCCTGAGACTCACAGCTCCTACAATGAGCAGTTCTTC
cdr3_aa: CASSPETHSSYNEQFF

j_call: TRBJ2-7
d_call: TRBD2
v_call: TRBV7-8
clone_size: few
cdr3_nt: TGTGCCAGCAGCTTAGTGCCAGCGGGGGTAGGCGCGTACGAGCAGTACTTC
cdr3_aa: CASSLVPAGVGAYEQYF

j_call: TRBJ2-2
d_call: -
v_call: TRBV4-2
clone_size: -
cdr3_nt: TGTGCCAGCAGCCGAGCAGGGGTGAGCACCGGGGAGCTGTTTTTT
cdr3_aa: CASSRAGVSTGELFF

j_call: TRBJ2-5
d_call: -
v_call: TRBV5-1
clone_size: -
cdr3_nt: TGCGCCAGCAGCTTGGGCCAAGGAGAGACCCAGTACTTC
cdr3_aa: CASSLGQGETQYF

j_call: TRBJ2-5
d_call: -
v_call: TRBV5-1
clone_size: few
cdr3_nt: TGCGCCAGCAGCTTGGCCTTGGGGGGCCAAGAGACCCAGTACTTC
cdr3_aa: CASSLALGGQETQYF

j_call: TRBJ1-2
d_call: TRBD1
v_call: TRBV11-2
clone_size: -
cdr3_nt: TGTGCCAGCAGCCCCGGACAGGGGGACTATGGCTACACCTTC
cdr3_aa: CASSPGQGDYGYTF

j_call: TRBJ2-7
d_call: -
v_call: TRBV29-1
clone_size: few
cdr3_nt: TGCAGCGTTCGGCTAGCAGCTTACGAGCAGTACTTC
cdr3_aa: CSVRLAAYEQYF

j_call: TRBJ2-5
d_call: TRBD2
v_call: TRBV5-1
clone_size: -
cdr3_nt: TGCGCCAGCAGCGAGCGGGGAAAAGAGACCCAGTACTTC
cdr3_aa: CASSERGKETQYF

j_call: TRBJ2-5
d_call: TRBD1
v_call: TRBV10-3
clone_size: few
cdr3_nt: TGTGCCATCACGCCAGACAGGGGTGGGGAGACCCAGTACTTC
cdr3_aa: CAITPDRGGETQYF

j_call: TRBJ2-3
d_call: -
v_call: TRBV7-2
clone_size: few
cdr3_nt: TGTGCCAGCAGCCCAGACACAGATACGCAGTATTTT
cdr3_aa: CASSPDTDTQYF

j_call: TRBJ2-3
d_call: -
v_call: TRBV6-6
clone_size: few
cdr3_nt: TGTGCCAGCAGGGCCTCTCTGGTGGATACGCAGTATTTT
cdr3_aa: CASRASLVDTQYF

j_call: TRBJ2-7
d_call: TRBD1
v_call: TRBV25-1
clone_size: -
cdr3_nt: TGTGCCAGCAGTGCCTTAACCCGGGACAGGGGACCCTACGAGCAGTACTTC
cdr3_aa: CASSALTRDRGPYEQYF

j_call: TRBJ2-1
d_call: -
v_call: TRBV30
clone_size: few
cdr3_nt: TGTGCCTGGGGGGGGTGGTCAAGTACAGAGGACAATGAGCAGTTCTTC
cdr3_aa: CAWGGWSSTEDNEQFF

j_call: TRBJ1-5
d_call: -
v_call: TRBV4-2
clone_size: few
cdr3_nt: TGTGCCAGCAGCCCCGAATCCTCGACAGATCAGCCCCAGCATTTT
cdr3_aa: CASSPESSTDQPQHF

j_call: TRBJ2-7
d_call: TRBD2
v_call: TRBV7-9
clone_size: few
cdr3_nt: TGTGCCAGCAGTCCGCCCAGCGCGGGGGGCTACGAGCAGTACTTC
cdr3_aa: CASSPPSAGGYEQYF

j_call: TRBJ1-6
d_call: TRBD1
v_call: TRBV5-4
clone_size: few
cdr3_nt: TGTGCCAGCAGATCCACCGGACAGGGTGGCTATAATTCACCCCTCCACTTT
cdr3_aa: CASRSTGQGGYNSPLHF

j_call: TRBJ2-7
d_call: -
v_call: TRBV9
clone_size: -
cdr3_nt: TGTGCCAGCAGCGTAGGACTGACAGGGGAGGGACTACACGAGCAGTACTTC
cdr3_aa: CASSVGLTGEGLHEQYF

j_call: TRBJ2-2
d_call: TRBD2
v_call: TRBV19
clone_size: -
cdr3_nt: TGTGCCAGTAGCCCGGGGGGTTTAAACACCGGGGAGCTGTTTTTT
cdr3_aa: CASSPGGLNTGELFF

j_call: TRBJ2-1
d_call: TRBD2
v_call: TRBV6-5
clone_size: few
cdr3_nt: TGTGCCAGCAGCCACACTAGCGGGGGTAACAATGAGCAGTTCTTC
cdr3_aa: CASSHTSGGNNEQFF

j_call: TRBJ1-3
d_call: -
v_call: TRBV7-8
clone_size: -
cdr3_nt: TGTGCCAGCAGGGGTGCTGGAAACACCATATATTTT
cdr3_aa: CASRGAGNTIYF

j_call: TRBJ1-6
d_call: TRBD1
v_call: TRBV4-2
clone_size: -
cdr3_nt: TGTGCCAGCAGCCAACCCGGACAGGTAGATTCACCCCTCCACTTT
cdr3_aa: CASSQPGQVDSPLHF

j_call: TRBJ2-7
d_call: -
v_call: TRBV27
clone_size: -
cdr3_nt: TGTGCCAGCAGTTTAAATCCGGGTCCCTACGAGCAGTACTTC
cdr3_aa: CASSLNPGPYEQYF

j_call: TRBJ2-3
d_call: -
v_call: TRBV9
clone_size: few
cdr3_nt: TGTGCCAGCAGCGTAGCGGTAGATACGCAGTATTTT
cdr3_aa: CASSVAVDTQYF

j_call: TRBJ2-5
d_call: TRBD2
v_call: TRBV4-3
clone_size: -
cdr3_nt: TGCGCCAGCAGCCAAGATGGGGGGGTCCAAGAGACCCAGTACTTC
cdr3_aa: CASSQDGGVQETQYF

j_call: TRBJ2-2
d_call: -
v_call: TRBV7-9
clone_size: -
cdr3_nt: TGTGCCAGCAGTTCCACCGTACAGAACACCGGGGAGCTGTTTTTT
cdr3_aa: CASSSTVQNTGELFF

j_call: TRBJ1-5
d_call: -
v_call: TRBV30
clone_size: few
cdr3_nt: TGTGCCTGGAGTATAGGACAGCACAATCAGCCCCAGCATTTT
cdr3_aa: CAWSIGQHNQPQHF

j_call: TRBJ1-1
d_call: -
v_call: TRBV6-5
clone_size: few
cdr3_nt: TGTGCCAGCTTGGTTAGGAAGGGAGAGTCTGAAGCTTTCTTT
cdr3_aa: CASLVRKGESEAFF

j_call: TRBJ2-7
d_call: -
v_call: TRBV6-1
clone_size: -
cdr3_nt: TGTGCCAGCAGTGAACGGCATTACGAGCAGTACTTC
cdr3_aa: CASSERHYEQYF

j_call: TRBJ1-1
d_call: -
v_call: TRBV11-1
clone_size: few
cdr3_nt: TGTGCCAGCAGCTTAGCGTTGCTGAACACTGAAGCTTTCTTT
cdr3_aa: CASSLALLNTEAFF

j_call: TRBJ2-1
d_call: -
v_call: TRBV5-1
clone_size: -
cdr3_nt: TGCGCCAGCAGCCCCTCCGGGACATCAGGGTACAATGAGCAGTTCTTC
cdr3_aa: CASSPSGTSGYNEQFF